Each of the 5 T cell receptor beta chains below was sequenced from the same sample in a study of cytomegalovirus exposure and HLA in healthy donors. The PCR used 60 Vbeta and 13 Jbeta primers. The protocol was immunoSEQ multiplex PCR, while the TCRdb copy is restricted to in-frame clones and leaves out a portion. Its clone listing holds about 48,000 clones. Sequencing was done on a sample of PBMCs. The receptors come from a woman aged 40 to 55 in good health and CMV-seronegative.

The chain links TRBV2 to TRBJ1-1; D uncertain. Germline CDR1 is SNHLY and CDR2 is FYNNEI. V was clipped by 4 bases and J by 2 bases, with 14 bases between them. The CDR3 length is 15 residues. The CDR3 DNA reads as TGTGCCAGCAGTGGGAAGGCAGGCACTAACACTGAAGCTTTCTTT. Translation: CASSGKAGTNTEAFF.

The chain recombines TRBV15 with TRBJ1-2; D is unclear. The CDR3 contains 14 residues. The V end was cut by 1 base, the J end by 6 bases, with 12 bases between. CDR1 is LNHNV and CDR2 is YYDKDF in the germline V gene (reference sequence). CDR3 protein: CATSRVPPIHGYTF. The CDR3, as DNA: TGTGCCACCAGCAGAGTTCCCCCTATCCATGGCTACACCTTC.

The V and J genes are TRBV27 and TRBJ2-7, with 13 bases aligning to TRBD2. The germline gives CDR1 MNHEY, CDR2 SMNVEV (reference sequence). The CDR3 spans 15 residues. The ends lost 2 bases at V and 4 bases at J; junction bases unmatched: 2. The CDR3 protein is CASSLRTSGGYEQYF. DNA for the CDR3: TGTGCCAGCAGTTTAAGGACTAGCGGGGGTTACGAGCAGTACTTC.

The chain is built from TRBV4-2 and TRBJ2-1; 10 nucleotides align to TRBD2. The CDR3 contains 16 residues. Trimming at V came to 1 base and at J to 8 bases, leaving 8 bases not matched to a gene. CDR1 and CDR2 (germline): LGHNA, YNFKEQ. The CDR3 DNA reads TGTGCCAGCAGCCAAGGATCCAGCGGGGGGGCCGATGAGCAGTTCTTC. This encodes CASSQGSSGGADEQFF.

The chain has TRBV6-5 and TRBJ2-7; 8 bases are shared with TRBD2. Germline V gene data show CDR1 as MNHEY and CDR2 as SVGAGI. The CDR3 spans 15 residues. With V trimmed by 7 bases and J by 0 bases, 8 bases remained unmatched. The chain's CDR3 is CASTGGRDYSYEQYF. CDR3 coding DNA: TGTGCCAGCACGGGAGGGCGGGACTACTCCTACGAGCAGTACTTC.